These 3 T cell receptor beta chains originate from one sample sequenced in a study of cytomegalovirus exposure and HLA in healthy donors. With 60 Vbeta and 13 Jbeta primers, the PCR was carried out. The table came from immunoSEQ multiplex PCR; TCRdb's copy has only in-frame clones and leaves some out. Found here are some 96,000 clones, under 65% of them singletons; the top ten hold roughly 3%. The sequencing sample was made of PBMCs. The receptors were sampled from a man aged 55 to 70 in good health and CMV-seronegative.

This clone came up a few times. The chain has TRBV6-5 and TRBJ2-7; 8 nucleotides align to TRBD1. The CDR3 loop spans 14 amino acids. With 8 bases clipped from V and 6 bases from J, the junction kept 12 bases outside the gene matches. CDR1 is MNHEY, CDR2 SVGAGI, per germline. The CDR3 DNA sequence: TGTGCCAGCCCTGCCTCTGGACAGGGCGGCGAGCAGTACTTC. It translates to CASPASGQGGEQYF.

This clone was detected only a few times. The CDR3 DNA sequence: TGTGCCAGTAGTATAGGACAGGGGGCTCTTGGCTACACCTTC. Translating gives CASSIGQGALGYTF. This rearrangement joins TRBV19 to TRBJ1-2; TRBD1 agrees at 10 bases. This CDR3 comprises 14 residues. With V trimmed by 1 base and J by 7 bases, 3 bases remained unmatched. The germline CDR1 and CDR2 sequences are LNHDA and SQIVND (reference sequence).

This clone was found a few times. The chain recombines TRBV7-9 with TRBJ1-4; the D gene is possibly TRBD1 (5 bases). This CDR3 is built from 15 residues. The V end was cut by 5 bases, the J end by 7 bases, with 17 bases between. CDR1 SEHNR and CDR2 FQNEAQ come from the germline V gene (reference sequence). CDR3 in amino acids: CASSPRAGLGEKLFF. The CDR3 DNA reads TGTGCCAGCAGCCCAAGGGCAGGGTTGGGTGAAAAACTGTTTTTT.